The present TCR beta chain was sequenced within a study of CD8 T cells in ankylosing spondylitis. Overall study results and limits: Ankylosing spondylitis blood appeared to be characterized by a TCR beta motif of under ten highly homologous variants.

TCRdb re-called the 5' RACE reads with MiXCR, one entry per CDR3 protein. The sample shows around 770,000 distinct CDR3 sequences, roughly 10% of them seen only once. Concerning this clonotype itself: Its matching antigen is unknown.

The V end lost 5 bases, the J end lost 4 bases, and 20 bases lay between the germline ends. The CDR3 runs to 17 residues. The germline CDR1 and CDR2 sequences are MNHEY and SMNVEV (reference sequence). The receptor's source is a male donor with ankylosing spondylitis. The specimen was blood, either unsorted or a sorted T cell fraction (not recorded which). This chain uses TRBV27 with TRBJ2-2; tentative D call: TRBD1 (6 bases). The CDR3 DNA is TGTGCCAGCAGTCACACGCGGACAGCGTTGGGCACCGGGGAGCTGTTTTTT. It encodes CASSHTRTALGTGELFF.